These 15 T cell receptor beta chains originate from one sample sequenced in a study of CD8 T cells in ankylosing spondylitis. TCRdb redid the calling of the 5' RACE reads with MiXCR, one entry per CDR3 protein. Counted here are approximately 35,000 distinct CDR3 sequences, over 10% occurring once; the ten biggest clones make up approximately 32%. The source material was synovial fluid, either unsorted or a sorted T cell fraction (not recorded which). The origin of the receptors is a male donor with ankylosing spondylitis.

The V gene is TRBV7-8, the J gene TRBJ2-5; TRBD2 matches 8 bases. The length of the CDR3 is 18 residues. The germline V gene encodes CDR1 SGHVS and CDR2 FQNEAQ. Unmatched junction bases numbered 15, after V lost 5 bases and J lost 1 base. The CDR3 loop reads CASSPAGGLTGAQETQYF. The CDR3 DNA is TGTGCCAGCAGCCCCGCGGGGGGCCTAACGGGGGCCCAAGAGACCCAGTACTTC.

This clonotype was recorded once. The V gene is TRBV24-1, the J gene TRBJ2-5, with D maybe TRBD2 (6 bases). Germline V CDR1 and CDR2: KGHDR, SFDVKD. Trimming shortened V by 4 bases and J by 6 bases, and 17 bases separated the two germline ends. The CDR3 loop spans 15 amino acids. The CDR3 region has the DNA TGTGCCACCAGTGACAATCCGGGGACTCTCCAGACCCAGTACTTC. Its translation: CATSDNPGTLQTQYF.

To note about this clonotype: The DNA is left out, because the CDR3 cannot be placed on it with certainty; the CDR3 is given as TCRdb lists it. The rearrangement joins TRBV6-2 or TRBV6-3 to TRBJ2-2. The CDR3 adds up to 14 amino acids, both ends counted. CDR1 is MNHEY, CDR2 SVGEGT, per germline. CDR3 residues: CASSGDITPGSCFF.

This clonotype was seen many times. The chain employs TRBV7-6 and TRBJ2-6; 9 nucleotides agree with TRBD1. V lost 1 base, J lost 4 bases, and 11 bases stayed unmatched. Germline V gene sequence: CDR1 SGHVS, CDR2 FNYEAQ. The CDR3 length is 19 residues. The CDR3 sequence is CASSLGSGQGKTGANVLTF. The CDR3 DNA reads TGTGCCAGCAGCTTAGGATCAGGACAGGGGAAAACCGGGGCCAACGTCCTGACTTTC.

The chain links TRBV7-2 to TRBJ1-2; possibly TRBD1 for D (5 bases). Deletions cut 4 bases from V and 4 bases from J, with 16 bases between. This CDR3 is built from 15 residues. Germline lookup yields CDR1 SGHTA and CDR2 FQGNSA. The CDR3 region is CASSYTAGRRYGYTF. CDR3 nucleotide sequence: TGTGCCAGCAGCTACACCGCGGGACGCCGCTATGGCTACACCTTC.

This clonotype was found a few times. The genes are TRBV12-5 and TRBJ2-1; the D is unclear. Germline values: CDR1 LGHNT, CDR2 FRNRAP. V lost 2 bases, J lost 1 base, and 6 bases lay in between. This CDR3 region has 14 residues. The chain's CDR3 is CASGLWGSYNEQFF. CDR3 bases: TGTGCTAGTGGTTTGTGGGGATCCTACAATGAGCAGTTCTTC.

The chain is built from TRBV28 and TRBJ1-1; no clear D. The germline CDR1 and CDR2 sequences are MDHEN and SYDVKM. Trimming shortened V by 2 bases and J by 0 bases, and 10 bases separated the two germline ends. The CDR3 is 15 residues long. CDR3 in DNA: TGTGCCAGCAGTTTAACAGTTTTTATGAACACTGAAGCTTTCTTT. Its protein is CASSLTVFMNTEAFF.

This clonotype appeared many times. The chain joins TRBV2 to TRBJ2-2; D ambiguous. This CDR3 spans 15 amino acids. V lost 3 bases and J 1 base, leaving 9 bases between the germline ends. Per the germline V gene, CDR1 is SNHLY and CDR2 is FYNNEI. The CDR3 coding sequence is TGTGCCAGCAGTGAGCTTTACGGGAACACCGGGGAGCTGTTTTTT. This codes for CASSELYGNTGELFF.

This clonotype occurred many times. The rearrangement joins TRBV28 to TRBJ2-1; D is perhaps TRBD2 (6 bases). The CDR3 has 15 residues. Germline assignment: CDR1 MDHEN and CDR2 SYDVKM. The V end lost 5 bases, the J end lost 10 bases, and 21 bases lay between the germline ends. The CDR3 DNA sequence: TGTGCCAGCAGTCCTCCCTATATAGCGGAAATGGAGCAGTTCTTC. This translates into CASSPPYIAEMEQFF.

Only a few counts were recorded for this clonotype. This rearrangement joins TRBV4-1 to TRBJ2-2; TRBD1 is a possible D gene (7 bases). CDR1 MGHRA and CDR2 YSYEKL come from the germline V gene. V lost 5 bases and J lost 2, with 15 bases in between. CDR3 length: 16 amino acids. The DNA of the CDR3 is TGCGCCAGCAGCTGGAGGGACAGTGACAACACCGGGGAGCTGTTTTTT. This gives the protein CASSWRDSDNTGELFF.

Regarding this clonotype: The junction does not match germline at one end; this may be a read error. The chain is built from TRBV12-3 or TRBV12-4 and TRBJ2-5, with TRBD1 as a possible D gene (5 bases). The CDR3 has 14 amino acids. For the CDR3, the DNA is TGTGCCAGCAGTGGGTGGGGCCTACAAGAGACCCAGTCCTTC. Amino acids: CASSGWGLQETQSF.

V is TRBV6-2 or TRBV6-3 and J is TRBJ2-7; TRBD2 matches at 7 bases. Germline trimming cut 5 bases from V and 0 bases from J; bases unmatched to any gene: 28. The CDR3 runs to 22 residues. CDR1 is MNHEY and CDR2 is SVGEGT in the germline V gene. Here the CDR3 reads CASSPWKVAGWAAKPSSYEQYF. DNA for the CDR3: TGTGCCAGCAGTCCCTGGAAAGTAGCGGGTTGGGCCGCAAAACCTAGCTCCTACGAGCAGTACTTC.

This clonotype showed up just a few times. The chain links TRBV9 to TRBJ2-7, with D maybe TRBD2 (5 bases). Germline V lookup: CDR1 SGDLS, CDR2 YYNGEE. The V end was cut by 3 bases, the J end by 7 bases, with 8 bases between. The CDR3 covers 11 residues. CDR3 residues: CASSAGGEQYF. The CDR3 DNA reads as TGTGCCAGCAGCGCGGGCGGGGAGCAGTACTTC.

This clonotype was counted only a few times. This chain links TRBV7-8 with TRBJ2-7, with D possibly TRBD2 on 6 matching bases. Germline V CDR1 and CDR2: SGHVS, FQNEAQ. V gave up 10 bases and J gave up 4 bases, with 14 bases separating them. The CDR3 totals 12 residues. The CDR3, as DNA: TGTGCCATTTCCCCCGGGGGATACGAGCAGTACTTC. Translated, it gives CAISPGGYEQYF. The variable domain in full, with the rest retrieved from reference TRBV7-8 and TRBJ2-7, is GAGVSQSPRYKVAKRGQDVALRCDPISGHVSLFWYQQALGQGPEFLTYFQNEAQLDKSGLPSDRFFAERPEGSVSTLKIQRTQQEDSAVYLCAISPGGYEQYFGPGTRLTVT.

In its sample, this clonotype was seen a few times. The J gene is TRBJ2-3, the V gene TRBV20-1; TRBD2 matches 7 bases. V trimming: 6 bases; J trimming: 0 bases; junction bases outside the gene matches: 21. CDR1 DFQATT and CDR2 SNEGSKA come from the germline V gene (reference sequence). The CDR3 sequence is 19 residues long. CDR3 sequence (DNA): TGCAGTGCCGAAGCCTACAGAAATCAGCGGGGAGCGAGCACAGATACGCAGTATTTT. Translated: CSAEAYRNQRGASTDTQYF.